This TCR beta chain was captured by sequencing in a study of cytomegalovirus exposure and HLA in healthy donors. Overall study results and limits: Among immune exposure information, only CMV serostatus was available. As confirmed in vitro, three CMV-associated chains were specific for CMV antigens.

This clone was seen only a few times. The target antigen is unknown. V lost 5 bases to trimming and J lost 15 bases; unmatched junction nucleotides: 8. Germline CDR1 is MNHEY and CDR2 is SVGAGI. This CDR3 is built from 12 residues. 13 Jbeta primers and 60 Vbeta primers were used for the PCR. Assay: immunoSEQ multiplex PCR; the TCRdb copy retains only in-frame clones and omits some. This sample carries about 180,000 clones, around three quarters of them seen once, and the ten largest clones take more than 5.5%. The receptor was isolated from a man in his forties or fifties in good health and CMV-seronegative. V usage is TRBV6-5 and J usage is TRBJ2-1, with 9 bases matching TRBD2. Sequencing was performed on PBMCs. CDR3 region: CASSNRGLARFF. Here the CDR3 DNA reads TGTGCCAGCAGTAACAGGGGACTAGCCCGGTTCTTC.